The table lists the clone carrying this T cell receptor beta chain with many counts. The sample is drawn from a study of response to subunit inactivated influenza vaccine. Trimming shortened V by 4 bases and J by 1 base, and 7 bases separated the two germline ends. This CDR3 has 13 amino acids. Each CDR3 protein gets one entry after TCRdb re-called the RT-PCR reads with MiXCR. The sample shows about 500,000 distinct CDR3 sequences, 10% to 15% of them seen only once. The material was PBMCs from blood, obtained more than 35 days after vaccination. The clonotype originates from a man aged 50 to 60 who received an inactivated influenza vaccine. V is TRBV12-3 or TRBV12-4 and J is TRBJ1-1; D ambiguous. CDR3 coding DNA: TGTGCCAGCAGTTGGAGGCCGAACACTGAAGCTTTCTTT. Amino acids: CASSWRPNTEAFF.